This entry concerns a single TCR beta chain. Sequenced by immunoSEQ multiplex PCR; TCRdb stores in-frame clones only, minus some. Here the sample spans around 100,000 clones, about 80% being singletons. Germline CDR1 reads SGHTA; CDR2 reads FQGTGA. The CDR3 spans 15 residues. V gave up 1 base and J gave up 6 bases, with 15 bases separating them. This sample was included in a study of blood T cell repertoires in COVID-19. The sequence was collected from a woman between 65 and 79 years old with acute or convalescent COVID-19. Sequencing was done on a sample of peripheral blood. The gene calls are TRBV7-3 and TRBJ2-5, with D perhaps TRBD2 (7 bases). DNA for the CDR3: TGTGCCAGCAGCTTAAACGGGGGGCCTGAGAAGACCCAGTACTTC. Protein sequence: CASSLNGGPEKTQYF.